One sample yielded the 10 T cell receptor beta chains listed below, sequenced in a study of PD-1 blockade in classical Hodgkin lymphoma. The patients all showed relapse after autologous stem cell transplantation, while their brentuximab vedotin exposure varied. Assay used: immunoSEQ multiplex PCR; TCRdb lists only in-frame clones, some missing. Of more than 140,000 clones listed, less than 80% are singletons. The material was peripheral blood mononuclear cells (PBMCs), obtained before the second cycle of nivolumab. Receptors were obtained from a human donor with classical Hodgkin lymphoma.

The chain recombines TRBV7-8 with TRBJ2-2; 7 bases match TRBD1. CDR3 length equals 15 residues. Unmatched junction bases numbered 11, after V lost 6 bases and J lost 7 bases. Germline CDR1 and CDR2: SGHVS and FQNEAQ. Here the CDR3 reads CASSKWDSLFGELFF. The DNA for the CDR3 is TGTGCCAGCAGTAAATGGGACAGTCTATTCGGGGAGCTGTTTTTT.

The chain links TRBV7-7 to TRBJ2-5; tentative D call: TRBD1 (5 bases). V was cut by 1 base and J by 5 bases, with 14 bases left in between. Germline lookup yields CDR1 SSHAT and CDR2 FNYEAQ (reference sequence). The CDR3 extends over 15 amino acids. The CDR3 protein is CASSLGQGLFETQYF. CDR3 in DNA: TGTGCCAGCAGCTTAGGGCAGGGCTTATTCGAGACCCAGTACTTC. The full variable domain, completed using reference TRBV7-7 and TRBJ2-5, is GAGVSQSPRYKVTKRGQDVTLRCDPISSHATLYWYQQALGQGPEFLTYFNYEAQPDKSGLPSDRFSAERPEGSISTLTIQRTEQRDSAMYRCASSLGQGLFETQYFGPGTRLLVL.

V gene TRBV18 combines with J gene TRBJ1-3; 9 bases agree with TRBD1. The germline V gene encodes CDR1 KGHSH and CDR2 LQKENI. The V gene end was trimmed by 5 bases and the J gene end by 1 base; junction bases not matched to a gene: 6. This CDR3 is built from 16 residues. The CDR3, as DNA: TGTGCCAGCTCAAGGGACAGGGATCCTTCTGGAAACACCATATATTTT. Residues: CASSRDRDPSGNTIYF. The full variable domain, completed using reference TRBV18 and TRBJ1-3, is NAGVMQNPRHLVRRRGQEARLRCSPMKGHSHVYWYRQLPEEGLKFMVYLQKENIIDESGMPKERFSAEFPKEGPSILRIQQVVRGDSAAYFCASSRDRDPSGNTIYFGEGSWLTVV.

In DNA, the CDR3 is TGTGCCAGTAATTCAATGAGCGGGGTGTACAATGAGCAGTTCTTC. It encodes CASNSMSGVYNEQFF. The chain is built from TRBV19 and TRBJ2-1, with TRBD2 identical over 7 bases. Per germline, CDR1 LNHDA and CDR2 SQIVND (reference sequence). Trimming took 7 bases from V and 4 from J; bases not matched to a gene: 10. CDR3 length equals 15 residues.

CDR3 in DNA: TGTGCCAGCAGCATCAACCTAGCCGTAGAGACCCAGTACTTC. Translated, it gives CASSINLAVETQYF. J is TRBJ2-5 and V is TRBV11-2; tentatively, D is TRBD2 (5 bases). The germline V gene encodes CDR1 SGHAT and CDR2 FQNNGV. V gave up 5 bases and J gave up 4 bases, with 14 bases separating them. This CDR3 comprises 14 residues.

This clone was recorded once. The chain joins TRBV7-8 to TRBJ2-7; 7 nucleotides match TRBD1. Germline V lookup: CDR1 SGHVS, CDR2 FQNEAQ. The ends lost 4 bases at V and 1 base at J; junction bases unmatched: 4. CDR3 size: 14 residues. CDR3 sequence: CASSWDSSSYEQYF. Here the CDR3 DNA reads TGTGCCAGCAGCTGGGACAGTAGTTCCTACGAGCAGTACTTC. The full variable domain, in which reference TRBV7-8 and TRBJ2-7 provide the parts outside the CDR3, is GAGVSQSPRYKVAKRGQDVALRCDPISGHVSLFWYQQALGQGPEFLTYFQNEAQLDKSGLPSDRFFAERPEGSVSTLKIQRTQQEDSAVYLCASSWDSSSYEQYFGPGTRLTVT.

The chain employs TRBV19 and TRBJ1-1; D is possibly TRBD1 (5 bases). Trimming left V 3 bases short and J 11 bases short, with 22 bases between. Looked up from germline, CDR1 is LNHDA and CDR2 is SQIVND (reference sequence). The CDR3 has 15 amino acids. The CDR3 region is CASSIGRARTYGAFF. The CDR3 DNA reads as TGTGCCAGTAGTATCGGCAGGGCTCGTACCTATGGGGCTTTCTTT.

This clone came up a few times. This chain uses TRBV5-4 with TRBJ2-1; 8 positions agree with TRBD2. The V and J ends lost 3 bases and 4 bases, in that order; junction bases with no gene match: 6. This CDR3 region has 15 residues. In germline, CDR1 is SGHNT, CDR2 YYREEE (reference sequence). This CDR3 is CASSSWTSSYNEQFF. The CDR3 nucleotides are TGTGCCAGCAGCTCGTGGACTAGCTCTTACAATGAGCAGTTCTTC.

V gene TRBV7-2 combines with J gene TRBJ1-1; D gene unclear. V lost 1 base to trimming and J lost 0 bases, with 6 bases between them. Looked up from germline, CDR1 is SGHTA and CDR2 is FQGNSA. The CDR3 runs to 14 residues. The CDR3 DNA sequence: TGTGCCAGCAGCTTAGACAGACTGAACACTGAAGCTTTCTTT. It yields the protein CASSLDRLNTEAFF.

CDR3 coding DNA: TGTGCCAGCAGTTCTGCACGGGTCTTATACGAGCAGTACTTC. Its protein product is CASSSARVLYEQYF. The chain combines TRBV27 with TRBJ2-7; D call uncertain. V was clipped by 4 bases and J by 4 bases, with 14 bases between them. CDR3 length equals 14 residues. The germline CDR1 and CDR2 sequences are MNHEY and SMNVEV (reference sequence).